A single sample is the source of the 18 T cell receptor beta chains below, sequenced in a study of technical replicates of blood from a few donors. Measured with immunoSEQ multiplex PCR; TCRdb has only the in-frame clones, and not every one. Seen here are under 110,000 clones, nearly 96% observed once, and the top ten hold roughly 0.21%. Sequencing was performed on T cells isolated from PBMCs. These receptors were taken from a human donor in good health.

The chain couples TRBV10-3 to TRBJ2-7; 16 nucleotides align to TRBD2. The CDR3 is made up of 16 amino acids. The trim removed 8 bases at V and 4 bases at J, leaving 8 bases unmatched. Germline lookup yields CDR1 ENHRY and CDR2 SYGVKD. The CDR3 here is CAIRGLAGGPGYEQYF. The CDR3 DNA sequence: TGTGCCATCCGGGGACTAGCGGGAGGGCCTGGGTACGAGCAGTACTTC.

Comments on this clone: Germline is not matched at one junction end, which may reflect a read error. The CDR3 loop reads CAWIRNSEAFF. For the CDR3, the DNA is TGTGCCTGGATTAGGAACAGTGAAGCTTTCTTT. This chain connects TRBV30 to TRBJ1-1, with D unclear. This CDR3 has 11 residues. CDR1 GTSNPN and CDR2 SVGIG come from the germline V gene (reference sequence). The complete variable domain, with remaining parts taken from reference TRBV30 and TRBJ1-1, reads SQTIHQWPATLVQPVGSPLSLECTVEGTSNPNLYWYRQAAGRGLQLLFYSVGIGQISSEVPQNLSASRPQDRQFILSSKKLLLSDSGFYLCAWIRNSEAFFGQGTRLTVV.

The V call is TRBV9, the J call TRBJ2-1; TRBD2 is a possible D gene (5 bases). The germline V gene encodes CDR1 SGDLS and CDR2 YYNGEE. Trimming left V 3 bases short and J 6 bases short, with 16 bases between. The CDR3 is 15 amino acids. The CDR3, as DNA: TGTGCCAGCAGCGCGCTCGGGATGAAGATCAATGAGCAGTTCTTC. This gives the protein CASSALGMKINEQFF.

CDR3 sequence reads: CASSKDRGHSDTQYF. The CDR3 coding sequence is TGTGCCAGCAGCAAAGACAGGGGGCATTCAGATACGCAGTATTTT. V and J are TRBV21-1 and TRBJ2-3; the table's D gene call, TRBD1, was not cross checked with the DNA. TRBV21-1 is a recognized pseudogene. The CDR3 has 15 residues.

The chain combines TRBV6-5 with TRBJ2-5, with a tentative D call TRBD2 (6 bases). The length of the CDR3 is 15 residues. V was shortened by 6 bases and J by 5 bases, with 19 bases between the two germline ends. Looked up from germline, CDR1 is MNHEY and CDR2 is SVGAGI. The CDR3 coding sequence is TGTGCCAGCAGCCAAGGCTTCTCAGGAGGGGAGACCCAGTACTTC. This codes for CASSQGFSGGETQYF.

This chain links TRBV6-1 with TRBJ2-7; the D gene is possibly TRBD1 (7 bases). The CDR3 loop spans 13 amino acids. V shed 11 bases and J shed 3 bases, with 17 bases lying between them. Germline V gives CDR1 MNHNS, CDR2 SASEGT. The CDR3 sequence: CASLPRGDYEQYF. Written as DNA, the CDR3 is TGTGCCTCACTACCCAGGGGGGACTACGAGCAGTACTTC.

The chain recombines TRBV1 with TRBJ2-7; TRBD1, the D gene given by the table, was not confirmed from the DNA. TRBV1 is a listed pseudogene. CDR3 length: 14 residues. CDR3 DNA sequence: TGCACCAGCAGCCAAGAGAGGGGGAAGTACGAGCAGTACTTC. Residues: CTSSQERGKYEQYF.

The table lists this clone with a count of one. The rearrangement uses TRBV6-5 and TRBJ1-2; D gene uncertain. Germline CDR1 reads MNHEY; CDR2 reads SVGAGI. The CDR3 runs 13 residues. V was pared by 6 bases and J by 2 bases, with 10 bases between. The CDR3 nucleotides are TGTGCCAGCAGCCCCCCCGGGAACTATGGCTACACCTTC. It encodes CASSPPGNYGYTF.

This sequence joins TRBV9 and TRBJ2-1, with TRBD2 identical over 13 bases. Germline CDR1 is SGDLS and CDR2 is YYNGEE. The CDR3 consists of 17 residues. V lost 0 bases and J lost 7; bases outside the gene matches: 7. The CDR3 nucleotides read TGTGCCAGCAGCGTAGCAAGGACTAGCGGGAGCAAGAATGAGCAGTTCTTC. Its protein is CASSVARTSGSKNEQFF.

CDR3 in amino acids: CASSSSTNEKLFF. The CDR3 DNA reads as TGTGCCAGCAGCTCCTCAACTAATGAAAAACTGTTTTTT. The chain employs TRBV5-4 and TRBJ1-4; D unresolved. CDR1 and CDR2 from the germline V gene are SGHNT and YYREEE (reference sequence). V was clipped by 3 bases and J by 0 bases, with 3 bases between them. The CDR3 is made up of 13 amino acids. The variable domain in full, completed from reference TRBV5-4 and TRBJ1-4, reads ETGVTQSPTHLIKTRGQQVTLRCSSQSGHNTVSWYQQALGQGPQFIFQYYREEENGRGNFPPRFSGLQFPNYSSELNVNALELDDSALYLCASSSSTNEKLFFGSGTQLSVL.

This clone is a singleton in its sample. The rearrangement links TRBV5-4 to TRBJ2-5; possibly TRBD2 for D (5 bases). V was clipped by 4 bases and J by 2 bases, with 9 bases between them. The CDR3 contains 13 residues. Germline CDR1 is SGHNT and CDR2 is YYREEE (reference sequence). The CDR3 is CASSQDFQETQYF. CDR3 DNA sequence: TGTGCCAGCAGCCAGGACTTTCAAGAGACCCAGTACTTC.

The chain recombines TRBV9 with TRBJ2-3, with TRBD2 matching over 11 bases. The V gene's germline CDR1 is SGDLS and CDR2 YYNGEE. The junction had 4 bases not matched to a gene; V was cut back by 1 base and J by 3 bases. This CDR3 has 16 amino acids. The CDR3 loop is CASSVTLAGGTDTQYF. CDR3 bases: TGTGCCAGCAGCGTAACCCTAGCGGGGGGTACAGATACGCAGTATTTT. The full variable domain, completed using reference TRBV9 and TRBJ2-3, is DSGVTQTPKHLITATGQRVTLRCSPRSGDLSVYWYQQSLDQGLQFLIQYYNGEERAKGNILERFSAQQFPDLHSELNLSSLELGDSALYFCASSVTLAGGTDTQYFGPGTRLTVL.

V usage is TRBV28 and J usage is TRBJ2-7; a weak D match, TRBD1 (5 bases). CDR1 MDHEN and CDR2 SYDVKM come from the germline V gene. This CDR3 region has 15 residues. The V end was cut by 1 base, the J end by 4 bases, with 14 bases between. The CDR3 spells CASSLSGMSSYEQYF. CDR3 coding DNA: TGTGCCAGCAGTTTATCAGGGATGTCGTCGTACGAGCAGTACTTC.

The CDR3 loop reads CASNPVGGGEETQYF. In nucleotides, the CDR3 is TGTGCCAGCAACCCAGTTGGGGGGGGTGAAGAGACCCAGTACTTC. The genes are TRBV7-9 and TRBJ2-5; 7 bases agree with TRBD2. Germline V gives CDR1 SEHNR, CDR2 FQNEAQ (reference sequence). Unmatched junction bases numbered 11, after V lost 7 bases and J lost 3 bases. CDR3 length: 15 amino acids.

This chain joins TRBV6-5 and TRBJ1-2; 7 bases agree with TRBD1. Germline assignment: CDR1 MNHEY and CDR2 SVGAGI. Germline trimming cut 6 bases from V and 3 bases from J; bases unmatched to any gene: 10. This CDR3 comprises 15 residues. CDR3 sequence reads: CASSPTGDWDYGYTF. CDR3 nucleotide sequence: TGTGCCAGCAGCCCCACAGGGGATTGGGACTATGGCTACACCTTC.

The chain has TRBV28 and TRBJ2-3; 7 nucleotides agree with TRBD2. The CDR3 is made up of 16 amino acids. The germline V gene encodes CDR1 MDHEN and CDR2 SYDVKM. After removal of 4 bases from V and 4 bases from J, the junction contained 11 bases not matched to a gene. In DNA, the CDR3 is TGTGCCAGCAGTTCCCAACCGGGGGGAAAGGCAGATACGCAGTATTTT. Its protein product is CASSSQPGGKADTQYF.

V and J are TRBV14 and TRBJ1-2, with a tentative D call TRBD1 (6 bases). V dropped 4 bases and J dropped 2 bases, with 14 bases sitting between them. Per germline, CDR1 SGHDN and CDR2 FVKESK. The CDR3 has 15 residues. The CDR3 nucleotides are TGTGCCAGCAGCCGGACAGATAACGGCAACTATGGCTACACCTTC. This gives the protein CASSRTDNGNYGYTF.

The chain uses TRBV5-1 and TRBJ1-2, with D perhaps matching TRBD1 (6 bases). CDR1 SGHRS and CDR2 YFSETQ come from the germline V gene. Trimming cost V 1 base and J 7 bases, with 14 bases left between them. CDR3 length: 14 amino acids. CDR3 loop: CASSLWDTYSGYTF. The DNA for the CDR3 is TGCGCCAGCAGCTTGTGGGACACCTATTCTGGCTACACCTTC.